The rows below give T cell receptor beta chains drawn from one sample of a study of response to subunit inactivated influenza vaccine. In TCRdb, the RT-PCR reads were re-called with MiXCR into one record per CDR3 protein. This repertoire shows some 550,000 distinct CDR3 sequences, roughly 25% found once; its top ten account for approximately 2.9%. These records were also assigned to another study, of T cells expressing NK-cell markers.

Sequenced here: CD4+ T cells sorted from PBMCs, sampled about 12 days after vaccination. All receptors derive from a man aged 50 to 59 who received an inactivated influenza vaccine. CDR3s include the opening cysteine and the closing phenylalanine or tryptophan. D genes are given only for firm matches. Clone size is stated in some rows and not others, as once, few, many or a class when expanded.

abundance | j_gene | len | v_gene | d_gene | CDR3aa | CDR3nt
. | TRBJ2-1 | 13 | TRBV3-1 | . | CASSRNQVGEQFF | TGTGCCAGCAGCCGGAACCAGGTTGGTGAGCAGTTCTTC
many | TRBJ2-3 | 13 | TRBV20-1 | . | CSARRRGTDTQYF | TGCAGTGCTCGACGACGGGGCACAGATACGCAGTATTTT
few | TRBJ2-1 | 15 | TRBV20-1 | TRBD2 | CSASRLAGGFDEQFF | TGCAGTGCTAGTCGACTAGCGGGAGGGTTTGATGAGCAGTTCTTC
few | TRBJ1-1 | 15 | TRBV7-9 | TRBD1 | CASSRAGTGGTEAFF | TGTGCCAGCAGCCGCGCCGGGACAGGGGGCACTGAAGCTTTCTTT
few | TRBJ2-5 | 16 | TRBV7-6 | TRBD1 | CASSHAAGQGGETQYF | TGTGCCAGCAGCCACGCTGCGGGACAGGGAGGAGAGACCCAGTACTTC
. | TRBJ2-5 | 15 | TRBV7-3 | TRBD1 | CASSQMTGGGWTQYF | TGTGCCAGCAGCCAAATGACAGGGGGCGGGTGGACCCAGTACTTC
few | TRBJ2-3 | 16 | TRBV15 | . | CATSRGMRRQTDTQYF | TGTGCCACCAGCAGGGGTATGCGCAGGCAAACAGATACGCAGTATTTT
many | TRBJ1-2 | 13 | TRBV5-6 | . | CASSLWEGGGYTF | TGTGCCAGCAGCTTGTGGGAGGGCGGCGGCTACACCTTC
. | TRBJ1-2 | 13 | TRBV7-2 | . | CASSPDSPEGYTF | TGTGCCAGCAGCCCGGACAGCCCGGAGGGCTACACCTTC
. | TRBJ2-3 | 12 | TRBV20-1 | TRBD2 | CSAAGGTDTQYF | TGCAGTGCCGCGGGGGGAACAGATACGCAGTATTTT
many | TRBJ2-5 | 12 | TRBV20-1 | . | CSATPSQETQYF | TGCAGTGCCACGCCCAGTCAGGAGACCCAGTACTTC
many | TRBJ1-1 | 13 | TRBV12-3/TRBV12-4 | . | CASSSGAGPEAFF | TGTGCCAGCAGTTCCGGCGCAGGTCCTGAAGCTTTCTTT
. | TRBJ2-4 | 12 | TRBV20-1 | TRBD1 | CSAGQGQNIQYF | TGCAGTGCTGGACAGGGCCAAAACATTCAGTACTTC
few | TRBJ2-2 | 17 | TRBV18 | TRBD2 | CASSFGLAGVDTGELFF | TGTGCCAGCTCATTCGGACTAGCGGGAGTTGACACCGGGGAGCTGTTTTTT
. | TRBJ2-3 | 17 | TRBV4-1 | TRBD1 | CASSQDRGTGGRYTQYF | TGCGCCAGCAGCCAAGATCGGGGGACAGGGGGCCGGTATACGCAGTATTTT
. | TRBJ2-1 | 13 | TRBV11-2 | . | CASSFSRAVEQFF | TGTGCCAGCAGCTTTTCCAGGGCTGTTGAGCAGTTCTTC
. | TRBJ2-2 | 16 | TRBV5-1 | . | CASREYYGQNTGELFF | TGCGCCAGCAGGGAGTACTACGGGCAGAACACCGGGGAGCTGTTTTTT
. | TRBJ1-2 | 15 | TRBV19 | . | CASSEGTYSNYGYTF | TGTGCCAGTAGTGAAGGAACTTACTCTAACTATGGCTACACCTTC
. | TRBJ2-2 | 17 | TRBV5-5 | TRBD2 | CASSMARGGLNTGELFF | TGTGCCAGCAGCATGGCCCGGGGGGGTTTGAACACCGGGGAGCTGTTTTTT
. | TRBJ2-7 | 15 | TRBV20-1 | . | CSATSGGQGAGEQYF | TGCAGTGCCACCTCGGGGGGGCAGGGGGCAGGCGAGCAGTACTTC
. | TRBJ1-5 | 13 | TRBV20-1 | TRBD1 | CSGDRGWDQPQHF | TGCAGTGGGGACAGGGGATGGGATCAGCCCCAGCATTTT
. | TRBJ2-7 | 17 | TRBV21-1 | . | CASSKVERSGSSYEQYF | TGTGCCAGCAGCAAAGTAGAGCGGAGCGGCAGCTCCTACGAGCAGTACTTC
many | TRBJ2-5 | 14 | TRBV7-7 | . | CASSQTGRGETQYF | TGTGCCAGCAGCCAGACAGGGCGGGGAGAGACCCAGTACTTC
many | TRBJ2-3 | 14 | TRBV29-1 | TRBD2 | CSVGVGGSADTQYF | TGCAGCGTTGGGGTCGGCGGGAGCGCAGATACGCAGTATTTT
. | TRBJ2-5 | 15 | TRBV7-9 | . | CASSLRRSGVETQYF | TGTGCCAGCAGCTTAAGGCGTTCAGGAGTGGAGACCCAGTACTTC
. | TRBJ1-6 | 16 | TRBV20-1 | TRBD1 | CSARKRGTAYNSPLHF | TGCAGTGCTAGAAAACGGGGGACAGCTTATAATTCACCCCTCCACTTT
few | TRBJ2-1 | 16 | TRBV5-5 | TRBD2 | CASRREIAGGHDEQFF | TGTGCCAGCAGACGAGAAATAGCGGGAGGGCACGATGAGCAGTTCTTC
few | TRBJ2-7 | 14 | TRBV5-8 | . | CASSPRTVPYEQYF | TGTGCCAGCAGCCCACGGACGGTACCCTACGAGCAGTACTTC
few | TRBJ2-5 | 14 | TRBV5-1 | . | CASSLESSGETQYF | TGCGCCAGCAGCTTGGAGTCAAGTGGAGAGACCCAGTACTTC
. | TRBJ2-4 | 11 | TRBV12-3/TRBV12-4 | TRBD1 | CASDRGGIQYF | TGTGCCAGCGACAGGGGTGGCATTCAGTACTTC
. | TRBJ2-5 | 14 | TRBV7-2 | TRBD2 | CASSTGTSRETQYF | TGTGCCAGCAGCACCGGGACTAGTCGGGAGACCCAGTACTTC
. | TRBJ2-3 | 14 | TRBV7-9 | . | CASIKNGGTDTQYF | TGTGCCAGCATCAAGAACGGGGGCACAGATACGCAGTATTTT
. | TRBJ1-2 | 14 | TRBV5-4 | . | CASSPGSQNYGYTF | TGTGCCAGCAGTCCAGGGTCTCAAAACTATGGCTACACCTTC
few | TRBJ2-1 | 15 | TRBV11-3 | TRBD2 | CASSFTSGGPGEQFF | TGTGCCAGCAGCTTTACTAGCGGGGGGCCCGGGGAGCAGTTCTTC
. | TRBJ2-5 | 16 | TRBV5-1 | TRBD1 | CASSLGTTGDQETQYF | TGCGCCAGCAGCTTGGGCACAACAGGGGACCAAGAGACCCAGTACTTC
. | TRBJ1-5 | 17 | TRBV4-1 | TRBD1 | CASSLGTGAYSNQPQHF | TGCGCCAGCAGCCTAGGGACAGGGGCGTATAGCAATCAGCCCCAGCATTTT
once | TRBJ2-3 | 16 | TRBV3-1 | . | CASSQDGLTSTDTQYF | TGTGCCAGCAGCCAAGATGGGCTAACTAGCACAGATACGCAGTATTTT
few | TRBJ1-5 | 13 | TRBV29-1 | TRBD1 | CSVAGQGHQPQHF | TGCAGCGTGGCGGGACAGGGACATCAGCCCCAGCATTTT
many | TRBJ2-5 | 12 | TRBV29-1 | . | CSVEAGRETQYF | TGCAGCGTTGAGGCGGGTAGAGAGACCCAGTACTTC
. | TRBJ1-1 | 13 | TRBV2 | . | CASKEQGRTEAFF | TGTGCCAGCAAAGAACAGGGACGGACTGAAGCTTTCTTT
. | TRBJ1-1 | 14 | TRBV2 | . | CASTEVEVGTEAFF | TGTGCCAGCACCGAGGTGGAGGTAGGGACTGAAGCTTTCTTT
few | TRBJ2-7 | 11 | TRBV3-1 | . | CASSETGQQYF | TGTGCCAGCAGCGAGACAGGTCAGCAGTACTTC
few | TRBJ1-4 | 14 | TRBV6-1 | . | CASSRSSTNEKLFF | TGTGCCAGCAGTCGGAGTTCAACTAATGAAAAACTGTTTTTT
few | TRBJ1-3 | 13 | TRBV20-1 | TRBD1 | CSLSGGSGNTIYF | TGCAGCCTTTCAGGGGGCTCTGGAAACACCATATATTTT
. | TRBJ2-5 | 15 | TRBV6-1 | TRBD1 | CASRPGQGGGETQYF | TGTGCCAGCAGACCGGGACAGGGGGGAGGGGAGACCCAGTACTTC
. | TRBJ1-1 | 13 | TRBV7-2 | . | CASSLIRGTEAFF | TGTGCCAGCAGCTTAATCCGGGGCACTGAAGCTTTCTTT
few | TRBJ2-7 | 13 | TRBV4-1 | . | CASSQDAVGEQYF | TGCGCCAGCAGCCAAGACGCGGTTGGCGAGCAGTACTTC
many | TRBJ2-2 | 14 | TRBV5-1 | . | CASSRRENTGELFF | TGCGCCAGCAGTCGGCGGGAGAACACCGGGGAGCTGTTTTTT
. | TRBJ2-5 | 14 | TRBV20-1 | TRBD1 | CSARETGREETQYF | TGCAGTGCTAGAGAGACAGGGCGAGAAGAGACCCAGTACTTC
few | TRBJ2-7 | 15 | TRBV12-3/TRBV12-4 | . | CAKTWGQPDSYEQYF | TGTGCCAAAACGTGGGGGCAGCCAGATTCCTACGAGCAGTACTTC
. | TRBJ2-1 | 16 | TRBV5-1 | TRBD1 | CASSLAVGTGANEQFF | TGCGCCAGCAGCTTGGCCGTTGGGACAGGAGCCAATGAGCAGTTCTTC
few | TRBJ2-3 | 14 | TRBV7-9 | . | CASSSLVVTDTQYF | TGTGCCAGCAGCTCCTTAGTAGTCACAGATACGCAGTATTTT
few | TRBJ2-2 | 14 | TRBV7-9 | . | CASSGLGGTGELFF | TGTGCCAGCAGCGGACTGGGGGGCACCGGGGAGCTGTTTTTT
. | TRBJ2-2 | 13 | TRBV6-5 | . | CASSYLNTGELFF | TGTGCCAGCAGTTATTTGAACACCGGGGAGCTGTTTTTT